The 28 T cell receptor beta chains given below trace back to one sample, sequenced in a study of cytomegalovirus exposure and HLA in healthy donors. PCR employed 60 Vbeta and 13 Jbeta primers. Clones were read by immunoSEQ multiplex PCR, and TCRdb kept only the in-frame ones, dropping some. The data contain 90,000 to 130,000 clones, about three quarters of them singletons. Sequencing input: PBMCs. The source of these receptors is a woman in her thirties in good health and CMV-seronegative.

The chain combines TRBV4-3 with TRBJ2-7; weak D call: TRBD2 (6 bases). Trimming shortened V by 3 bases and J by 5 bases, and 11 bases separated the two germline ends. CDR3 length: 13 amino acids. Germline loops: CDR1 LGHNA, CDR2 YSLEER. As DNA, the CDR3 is TGCGCCAGCAGCCAGGAGGGCGCAGACGAGCAGTACTTC. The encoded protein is CASSQEGADEQYF.

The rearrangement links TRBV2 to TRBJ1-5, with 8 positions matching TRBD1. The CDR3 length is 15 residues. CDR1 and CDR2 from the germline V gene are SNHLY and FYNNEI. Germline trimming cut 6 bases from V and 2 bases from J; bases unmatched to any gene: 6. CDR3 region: CASSRTGLGNQPQHF. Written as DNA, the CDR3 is TGTGCCAGCAGCCGGACAGGGCTGGGCAATCAGCCCCAGCATTTT. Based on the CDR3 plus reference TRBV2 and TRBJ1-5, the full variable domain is EPEVTQTPSHQVTQMGQEVILRCVPISNHLYFYWYRQILGQKVEFLVSFYNNEISEKSEIFDDQFSVERPDGSNFTLKIRSTKLEDSAMYFCASSRTGLGNQPQHFGDGTRLSIL.

CDR3 protein: CASSQSSGTPYGYTF. In DNA, the CDR3 is TGCGCCAGCAGCCAGTCCTCCGGGACACCCTATGGCTACACCTTC. The chain couples TRBV5-1 to TRBJ1-2; possibly TRBD1 for D (6 bases). Germline assignment: CDR1 SGHRS and CDR2 YFSETQ. V dropped 4 bases and J dropped 4 bases, with 17 bases sitting between them. The length of the CDR3 is 15 residues.

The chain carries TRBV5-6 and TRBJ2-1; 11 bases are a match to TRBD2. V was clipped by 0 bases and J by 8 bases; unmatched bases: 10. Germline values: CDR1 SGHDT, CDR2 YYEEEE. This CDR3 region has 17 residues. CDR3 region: CASSLVVGLAGGHEQFF. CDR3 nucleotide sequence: TGTGCCAGCAGCTTGGTAGTCGGGCTAGCGGGGGGCCATGAGCAGTTCTTC.

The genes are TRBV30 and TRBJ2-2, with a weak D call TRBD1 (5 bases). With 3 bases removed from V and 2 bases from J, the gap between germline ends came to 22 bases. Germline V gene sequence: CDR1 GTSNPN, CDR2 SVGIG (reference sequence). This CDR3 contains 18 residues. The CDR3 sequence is CAWSPRRGTEENTGELFF. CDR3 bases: TGTGCCTGGAGCCCGAGAAGGGGAACAGAAGAAAACACCGGGGAGCTGTTTTTT.

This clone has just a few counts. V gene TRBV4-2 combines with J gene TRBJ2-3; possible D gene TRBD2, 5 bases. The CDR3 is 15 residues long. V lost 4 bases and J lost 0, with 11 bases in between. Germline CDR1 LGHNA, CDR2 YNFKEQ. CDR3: CASSPSSVSTDTQYF. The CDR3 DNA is TGTGCCAGCAGCCCGAGTAGCGTTAGCACAGATACGCAGTATTTT.

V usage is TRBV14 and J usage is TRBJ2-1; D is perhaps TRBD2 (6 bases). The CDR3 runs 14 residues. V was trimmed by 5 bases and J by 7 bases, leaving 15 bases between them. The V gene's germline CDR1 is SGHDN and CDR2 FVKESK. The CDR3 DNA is TGTGCCAGCAGCGCCAACCTCGGGGGTAATGAGCAGTTCTTC. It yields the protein CASSANLGGNEQFF.

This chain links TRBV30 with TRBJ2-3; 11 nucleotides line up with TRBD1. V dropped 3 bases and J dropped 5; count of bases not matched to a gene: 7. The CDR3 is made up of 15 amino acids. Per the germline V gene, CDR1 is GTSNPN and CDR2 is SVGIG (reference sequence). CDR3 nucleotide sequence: TGTGCCTGGAGCAGGACAGGGGGCACGGGAGATACGCAGTATTTT. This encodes CAWSRTGGTGDTQYF.

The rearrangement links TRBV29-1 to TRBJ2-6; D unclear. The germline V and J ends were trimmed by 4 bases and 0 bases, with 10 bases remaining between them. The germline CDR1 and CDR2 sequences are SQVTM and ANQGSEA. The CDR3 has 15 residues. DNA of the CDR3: TGCAGCGTTGGCCGCACGGTCTCTGGGGCCAACGTCCTGACTTTC. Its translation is CSVGRTVSGANVLTF.

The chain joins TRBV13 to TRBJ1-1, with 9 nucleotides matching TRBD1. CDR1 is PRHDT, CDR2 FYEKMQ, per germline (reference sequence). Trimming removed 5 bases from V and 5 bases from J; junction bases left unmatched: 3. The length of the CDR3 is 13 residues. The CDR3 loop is CASSRGQGTEAFF. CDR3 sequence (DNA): TGTGCCAGCAGCCGCGGACAGGGGACTGAAGCTTTCTTT.

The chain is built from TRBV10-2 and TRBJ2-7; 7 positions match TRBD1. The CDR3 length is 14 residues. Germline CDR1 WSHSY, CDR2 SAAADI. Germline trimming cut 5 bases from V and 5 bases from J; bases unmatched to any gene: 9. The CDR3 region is CASSSTGFTDEQYF. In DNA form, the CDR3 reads TGCGCCAGCAGTTCGACAGGGTTTACCGACGAGCAGTACTTC.

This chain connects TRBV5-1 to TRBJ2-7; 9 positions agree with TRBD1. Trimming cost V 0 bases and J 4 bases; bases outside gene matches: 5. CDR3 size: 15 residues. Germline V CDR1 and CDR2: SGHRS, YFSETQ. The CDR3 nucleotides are TGCGCCAGCAGCTTGGGATCGGGACAGGGTTACGAGCAGTACTTC. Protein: CASSLGSGQGYEQYF.

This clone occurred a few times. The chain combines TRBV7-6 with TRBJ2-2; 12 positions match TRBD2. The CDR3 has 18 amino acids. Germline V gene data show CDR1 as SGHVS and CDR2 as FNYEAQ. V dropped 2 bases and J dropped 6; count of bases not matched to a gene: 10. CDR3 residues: CASSLLPGLAGIAGELFF. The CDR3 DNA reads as TGTGCCAGCAGCTTATTGCCAGGACTAGCGGGAATCGCCGGGGAGCTGTTTTTT. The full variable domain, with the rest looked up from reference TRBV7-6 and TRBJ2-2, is GAGVSQSPRYKVTKRGQDVALRCDPISGHVSLYWYRQALGQGPEFLTYFNYEAQQDKSGLPNDRFSAERPEGSISTLTIQRTEQRDSAMYRCASSLLPGLAGIAGELFFGEGSRLTVL.

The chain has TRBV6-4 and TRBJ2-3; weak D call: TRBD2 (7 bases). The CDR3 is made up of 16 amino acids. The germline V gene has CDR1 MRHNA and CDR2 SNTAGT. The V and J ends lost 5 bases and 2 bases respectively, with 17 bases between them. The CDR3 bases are TGTGCCAGCAGTACCTCCGGAGGGGGGGCCACAGATACGCAGTATTTT. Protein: CASSTSGGGATDTQYF.

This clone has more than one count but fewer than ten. CDR3 DNA sequence: TGTGCCAGCAGCCCCTCAGGGGCGATTCAGCCCCAGCATTTT. It yields the protein CASSPSGAIQPQHF. J is TRBJ1-5 and V is TRBV6-6, with D tentatively TRBD1 (6 bases). The length of the CDR3 is 14 residues. Germline V CDR1 and CDR2: MNHNY, SVGAGI (reference sequence). Trimming removed 6 bases at V and 6 bases at J, with 15 bases between.

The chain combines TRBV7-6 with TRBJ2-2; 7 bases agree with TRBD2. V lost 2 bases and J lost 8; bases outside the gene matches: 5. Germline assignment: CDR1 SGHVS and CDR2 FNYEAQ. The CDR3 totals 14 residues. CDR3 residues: CASSLLPSGGELFF. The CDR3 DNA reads TGTGCCAGCAGCTTACTTCCTAGCGGAGGGGAGCTGTTTTTT.

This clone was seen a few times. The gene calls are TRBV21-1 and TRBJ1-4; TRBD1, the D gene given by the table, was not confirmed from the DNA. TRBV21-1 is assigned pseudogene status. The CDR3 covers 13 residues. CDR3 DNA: TGTGCCAGGGAGACAGGGCAGGATGAAAAACTGTTTTTT. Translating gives CARETGQDEKLFF.

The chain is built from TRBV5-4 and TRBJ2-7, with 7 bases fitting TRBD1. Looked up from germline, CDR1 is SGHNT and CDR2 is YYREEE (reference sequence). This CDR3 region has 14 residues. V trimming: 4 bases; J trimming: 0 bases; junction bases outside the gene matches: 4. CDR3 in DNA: TGTGCCAGCAGCCCAAGGGACAGCTCCTACGAGCAGTACTTC. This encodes CASSPRDSSYEQYF.

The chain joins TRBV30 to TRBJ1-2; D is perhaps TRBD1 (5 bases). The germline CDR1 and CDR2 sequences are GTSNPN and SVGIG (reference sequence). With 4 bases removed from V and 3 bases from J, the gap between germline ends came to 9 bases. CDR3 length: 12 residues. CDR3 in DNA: TGTGCCTGGACTCTAGGGGACTATGGCTACACCTTC. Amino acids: CAWTLGDYGYTF.

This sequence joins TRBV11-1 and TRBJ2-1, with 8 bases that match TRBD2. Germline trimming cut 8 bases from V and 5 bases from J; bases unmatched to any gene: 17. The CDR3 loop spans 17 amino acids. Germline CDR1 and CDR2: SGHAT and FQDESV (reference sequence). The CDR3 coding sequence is TGTGCCAGCGCTTGGCCAGCGGGGGTACGGACCAACAATGAGCAGTTCTTC. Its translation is CASAWPAGVRTNNEQFF.

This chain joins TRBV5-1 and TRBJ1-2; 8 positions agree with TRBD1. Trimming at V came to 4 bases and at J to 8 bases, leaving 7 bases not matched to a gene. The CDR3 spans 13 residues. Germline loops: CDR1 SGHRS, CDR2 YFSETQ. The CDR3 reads CASSAGQVLGYTF. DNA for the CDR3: TGCGCCAGCAGCGCGGGACAGGTCTTGGGCTACACCTTC.

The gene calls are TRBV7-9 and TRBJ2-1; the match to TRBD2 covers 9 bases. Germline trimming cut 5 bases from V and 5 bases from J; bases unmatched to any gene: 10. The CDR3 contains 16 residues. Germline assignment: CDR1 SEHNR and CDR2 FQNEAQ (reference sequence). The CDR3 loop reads CASSQQGTSLHNEQFF. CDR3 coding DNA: TGTGCCAGCAGCCAGCAGGGGACTAGCTTGCACAATGAGCAGTTCTTC.

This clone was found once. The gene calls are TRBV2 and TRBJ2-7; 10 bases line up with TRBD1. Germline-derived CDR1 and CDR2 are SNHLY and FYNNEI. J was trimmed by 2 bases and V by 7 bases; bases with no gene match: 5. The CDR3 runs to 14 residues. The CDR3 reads CASKRQGAAYEQYF. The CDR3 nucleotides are TGTGCCAGCAAGCGACAGGGGGCCGCCTACGAGCAGTACTTC.

CDR3 sequence reads: CASRPGTGDSQPQHF. The CDR3 coding sequence is TGTGCCAGCAGACCCGGGACAGGGGATAGTCAGCCCCAGCATTTT. The chain combines TRBV28 with TRBJ1-5; the match to TRBD1 covers 10 bases. V lost 6 bases, J lost 6 bases, and 8 bases stayed unmatched. CDR3 length: 15 residues. Germline-derived CDR1 and CDR2 are MDHEN and SYDVKM.

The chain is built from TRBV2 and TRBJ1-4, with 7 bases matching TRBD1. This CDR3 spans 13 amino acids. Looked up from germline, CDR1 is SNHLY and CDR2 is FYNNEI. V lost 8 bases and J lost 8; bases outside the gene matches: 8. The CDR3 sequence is CASDRDRSEKLFF. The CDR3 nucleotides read TGTGCCAGCGACAGGGATCGCAGCGAAAAACTGTTTTTT.

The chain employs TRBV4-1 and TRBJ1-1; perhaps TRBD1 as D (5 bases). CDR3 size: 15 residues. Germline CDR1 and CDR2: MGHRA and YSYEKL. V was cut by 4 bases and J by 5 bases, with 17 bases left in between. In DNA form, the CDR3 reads TGCGCCAGCAGCCGCCTAGGGGATCGGGCGACTGAAGCTTTCTTT. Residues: CASSRLGDRATEAFF.

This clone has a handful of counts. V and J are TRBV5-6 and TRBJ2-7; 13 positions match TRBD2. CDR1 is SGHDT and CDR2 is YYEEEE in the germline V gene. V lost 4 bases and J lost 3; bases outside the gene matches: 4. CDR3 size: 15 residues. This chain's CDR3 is CASSEGLAGIYEQYF. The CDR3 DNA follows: TGTGCCAGCAGCGAGGGACTAGCGGGAATCTACGAGCAGTACTTC.

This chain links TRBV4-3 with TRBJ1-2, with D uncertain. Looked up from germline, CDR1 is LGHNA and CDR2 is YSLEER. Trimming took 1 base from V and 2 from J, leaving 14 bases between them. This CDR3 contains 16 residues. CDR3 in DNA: TGCGCCAGCAGCCAAGGCATGCTAGCGAAAAACTATGGCTACACCTTC. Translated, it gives CASSQGMLAKNYGYTF.